Described below is a single TCR beta chain sequence and its context. Its cognate antigen is unknown. These data belong to a study of CXCR3-negative and CXCR3-positive naive CD8 T cells. Among CD8+ T cells, naive ones were CD45RO-CCR7+CD27+CD95-. UMI-labeled 5' RACE yielded the TRB cDNA libraries. One entry per CDR3 protein, without DNA, is what TCRdb gives after re-calling the 5' RACE reads. The table for this sample gives over 45,000 distinct CDR3 sequences. General study points: Naive CXCR3-negative cells resembled naive CXCR3-positive cells in TRBV-TRBJ usage; memory cells differed. Hydrophobicity of TRB CDR3s was greater in CXCR3-positive naive cells than in CXCR3-negative naive cells. Comparably high diversity was seen in both naive subsets, and much lower diversity in memory CD8+ cells.

Germline V gene sequence: CDR1 SGHRS, CDR2 YFSETQ. The CDR3 is 12 amino acids. The chain joins TRBV5-1 to TRBJ2-1. Sequencing was done on a sample of naive CXCR3- CD8+ T cells from blood. Subset: CD45RO-CCR7+CD27+CD95- naive CD8+ T cells lacking CXCR3 (TNR3-). The origin of this receptor is a human donor in good health. Some clones in this sample may be carry-over from other donors' samples. CDR3 amino acids: CASSLRDQIEFF. The whole variable domain, remainder taken from reference TRBV5-1 and TRBJ2-1, is KAGVTQTPRYLIKTRGQQVTLSCSPISGHRSVSWYQQTPGQGLQFLFEYFSETQRNKGNFPGRFSGRQFSNSRSEMNVSTLELGDSALYLCASSLRDQIEFFGPGTRLTVL.